Included here is one TCR beta chain sequence, with context. The antigen is unknown. The time point was: baseline, week 1 (first vaccination visit). The treatment was: pre-vaccination baseline after standard-of-care therapy. Sequencing used immunoSEQ multiplex PCR; TCRdb keeps in-frame clones, though not all of them. The sample records under 90,000 clones, more than 65% being singletons. This CDR3 has 14 amino acids. Trimming removed 6 bases at V and 4 bases at J, with 16 bases between. The germline CDR1 and CDR2 sequences are SGDLS and YYNGEE. The data belong to a study of a mutant IDH1 vaccine in newly diagnosed glioma. Across the whole study: Patients had received radiotherapy, temozolomide, or both previously, most receiving both. Study-level findings and limits: Pseudoprogression appeared independent of alterations in top peripheral clonotypes.

The sequencing here drew on PBMCs, taken from a glioma patient treated with radiotherapy, temozolomide or both. The J gene is TRBJ1-1, the V gene TRBV9; perhaps TRBD1 as D (5 bases). The TCR comes from a man aged 50 to 60 with glioma. CDR3 coding DNA: TGTGCCAGCACACGAACCAGGGTTGGCACTGAAGCTTTCTTT. Translating gives CASTRTRVGTEAFF.